The clone carrying this TCR beta chain was counted a few times. What it recognizes is unknown. Presence of unique molecular identifiers characterized the TCR beta cDNA libraries. Each sample of about 0.95 to 11 million input T cells yielded roughly 500,000 cDNA molecules, so each molecule approximated one T cell. TCRdb called the PCR reads again in MiXCR, with one record for every CDR3 protein. The data contain approximately 690,000 distinct CDR3 sequences, 55% to 70% of them singletons. This entry belongs to a study of post-analysis software for immune sequencing data. Study as a whole: Patients had relapsing-remitting, secondary progressive or progressive-relapsing multiple sclerosis; some lacked subtype.

The CDR3 extends over 14 amino acids. Germline V gives CDR1 SGHRS, CDR2 YFSETQ. V gave up 5 bases and J gave up 1 base, with 12 bases separating them. Notes on the study in general: Analysis by F measure revealed that same-batch samples clustered strongly together. Controls showed significantly higher normalized Chao1 diversity than did multiple sclerosis patients. Among 5 or 6 TRBV segments more frequent in patients than controls were TRBV5-6, TRBV5-1 and TRBV20-1.

This rearrangement joins TRBV5-1 to TRBJ2-5; D may be TRBD2 (5 bases). The TCR was taken from a girl aged 2-10 years with multiple sclerosis. Sequenced input: blood. The CDR3 reads CASSYGLRQETQYF. In DNA form, the CDR3 reads TGCGCCAGCAGTTACGGACTGCGCCAAGAGACCCAGTACTTC. Full variable domain (missing parts from reference TRBV5-1 and TRBJ2-5): KAGVTQTPRYLIKTRGQQVTLSCSPISGHRSVSWYQQTPGQGLQFLFEYFSETQRNKGNFPGRFSGRQFSNSRSEMNVSTLELGDSALYLCASSYGLRQETQYFGPGTRLLVL.